This T cell receptor beta chain was captured by sequencing in a study of T cells after yellow fever vaccination. Study-wide background: SMART-Seq v4 Ultra Low Input handled preparation of low-cell-number fractions.

The V gene end was trimmed by 4 bases and the J gene end by 3 bases; junction bases not matched to a gene: 14. CDR3 length equals 17 residues. From germline, CDR1 is SEHNR and CDR2 FQNEAQ (reference sequence). The TCR cDNA carried a universal primer site and UMIs from 5'RACE template switching. Each CDR3 protein is one row after TCRdb ran MiXCR on the 5' RACE reads. The sample has approximately 300,000 distinct CDR3 sequences, roughly 8.7% seen once. Study-wide findings and caveats: Abundant contaminating clonotypes from the bulk population could appear in FACS-sorted repertoires. Just a small share of clonotypes turned up in the CD4 compartment as well as the CD8 compartment.

This clonotype appeared a few times. No antigen is known for it. The source of this sequence is a man aged 18 to 30 who received the YFV17D yellow fever vaccine. The V call is TRBV7-9, the J call TRBJ1-1, with TRBD1 identical over 7 bases. The sequenced sample was PBMCs, obtained on the day of the first yellow fever vaccination. The CDR3 here is CASSSTNRGTVYTEAFF. The CDR3 DNA reads as TGTGCCAGCAGCTCGACGAACAGGGGTACAGTGTACACTGAAGCTTTCTTT.